The rows below give T cell receptor beta chains drawn from one sample of a study of regulatory T cells in long-lasting Graves disease. MiXCR, run by TCRdb on the multiplex PCR reads, gives a single entry per CDR3 protein. This table holds 560,000 or so distinct CDR3 sequences, about 16% found once. The sample was also reused in another study, on T cells in Graves' hyperthyroidism and ophthalmopathy.

The sample consisted of peripheral blood mononuclear cells (PBMCs), taken at new diagnosis, from a patient treated with antithyroid drugs. The receptors were sampled from a man aged 18 to 35 with Graves disease. CDR3s include the opening cysteine and the closing phenylalanine or tryptophan. Fields, in order: J gene, CDR3 length, D gene, clone size, V gene, CDR3 DNA, CDR3 protein. D genes are given only for firm matches. Only some rows state a clone size, as once, few, many or a class for expanded clones.

>TRBJ2-2|15|TRBD2|many|TRBV12-3/TRBV12-4
TGTGCCAGCAGTCGACTAGCGGGACGTACCGGGGAGCTGTTTTTT
CASSRLAGRTGELFF
>TRBJ2-1|14|.|many|TRBV24-1
TGTGCCACCAGTGGTCGGGGGACCTACAATGAGCAGTTCTTC
CATSGRGTYNEQFF
>TRBJ2-5|16|TRBD1|many|TRBV28
TGTGCCAGCAGTTTTGGACAGGGTATGATAGGAGAGACCCAGTACTTC
CASSFGQGMIGETQYF
>TRBJ2-7|13|.|.|TRBV19
TGTGCCAGTAGTATGATACCTTACTACGAGCAGTACTTC
CASSMIPYYEQYF
>TRBJ2-3|12|.|.|TRBV5-1
TGCACCAGCTCCCCGGACGTAGATACGCAGTATTTT
CTSSPDVDTQYF
>TRBJ2-4|18|TRBD1|.|TRBV7-9
TGTGCCAGCAGCTTGGTCCGGGACAGGGGGGACTTTGGAAACATTCAGTACTTC
CASSLVRDRGDFGNIQYF
>TRBJ1-1|15|.|many|TRBV30
TGTGCCTGGAGTGCTGACTCTGGGCGAGGCACTGAAGCTTTCTTT
CAWSADSGRGTEAFF
>TRBJ1-5|13|.|many|TRBV15
TGTGCCACCAGCAGAGATACGTCCGAGCCCCAGCATTTT
CATSRDTSEPQHF
>TRBJ1-1|14|.|.|TRBV7-9
TGTGCCACCTCCTACGGGGGAATAAGCACTGAAGCTTTCTTT
CATSYGGISTEAFF
>TRBJ2-7|15|TRBD1|few|TRBV19
TGTGCCAGTAGTATAACGACAGGGTCTTCCTACGAGCAGTACTTC
CASSITTGSSYEQYF
>TRBJ1-1|14|.|few|TRBV12-3/TRBV12-4
TGTGCCAGCAGTCCCATCCAGGGCGGCACTGAAGCTTTCTTT
CASSPIQGGTEAFF
>TRBJ2-1|14|.|.|TRBV11-2
TGTGCCAGCGGCAACCTCTGGTCCTACAATGAGCAGTTCTTC
CASGNLWSYNEQFF
>TRBJ2-3|16|TRBD2|few|TRBV4-1
TGCGCCAGCAGCACCCCCCGACTAGCGGGAAAAGATACGCAGTATTTT
CASSTPRLAGKDTQYF
>TRBJ2-5|16|TRBD2|few|TRBV27
TGTGCCAGCAAAGTGCGGTCGGGAGGTTTTAAAGAGACCCAGTACTTC
CASKVRSGGFKETQYF
>TRBJ2-5|16|TRBD2|.|TRBV7-9
TGTGCCAGCAGCTTACCCGGGCGGGGGAGGCAAGAGACCCAGTACTTC
CASSLPGRGRQETQYF
>TRBJ2-3|16|TRBD2|few|TRBV6-2/TRBV6-3
TGTGCCAGCAGTTACCCGGGGGGAGAGGGCACAGATACGCAGTATTTT
CASSYPGGEGTDTQYF
>TRBJ2-3|12|.|many|TRBV24-1
TGTGCCACCAGTGAGGCGGCAGATACGCAGTATTTT
CATSEAADTQYF
>TRBJ1-2|15|TRBD1|.|TRBV3-1
TGTGCCAGCAGCCAGGCGACAGGGGCTAACTATGGCTACACCTTC
CASSQATGANYGYTF
>TRBJ2-1|18|TRBD2|few|TRBV20-1
TGCAGTGCTAGACCGTCCGGGATCCCTCGCGGGAGAAACAATGAGCAGTTCTTC
CSARPSGIPRGRNNEQFF
>TRBJ2-7|15|.|many|TRBV7-9
TGTGCCAGCAGCTCGCCGATGGCAGACAGCTACGAGCAGTACTTC
CASSSPMADSYEQYF
>TRBJ1-5|17|.|.|TRBV11-2
TGTGCCAGCAGCCAAGGAAGATCCAGGGAGCTCGATCAGCCCCAGCATTTT
CASSQGRSRELDQPQHF
>TRBJ2-7|15|TRBD1|many|TRBV7-9
TGTGCCAGCAGCCCAGGGACAGGGCCGACCTACGAGCAGTACTTC
CASSPGTGPTYEQYF
>TRBJ1-6|16|.|many|TRBV11-2
TGTGCCAGCAGCTTATTGCGGAGCTCCTATAATTCACCCCTCCACTTT
CASSLLRSSYNSPLHF
>TRBJ2-3|13|.|many|TRBV11-2
TGTGCCAGCAGCTTATTCGGACGGGATACGCAGTATTTT
CASSLFGRDTQYF
>TRBJ2-3|14|.|many|TRBV7-6
TGTGCCAGCAGCTTAGCGCTTCTCCCAGATACGCAGTATTTT
CASSLALLPDTQYF
>TRBJ2-3|15|.|many|TRBV28
TGTGCCAGCAGTCTTCTCGGGACCTACACAGATACGCAGTATTTT
CASSLLGTYTDTQYF
>TRBJ2-7|14|TRBD1|many|TRBV12-3/TRBV12-4
TGTGCCAGCAGTTTACCACAGGGGGCCAACGAGCAGTACTTC
CASSLPQGANEQYF
>TRBJ1-1|13|TRBD1|.|TRBV19
TGTGCCGGGGGGACAGGGGATGGGACTGAAGCTTTCTTT
CAGGTGDGTEAFF
>TRBJ2-1|14|.|once|TRBV27
TGTGCCAGCAGTTTCCGGGACGGGACGGATGAGCAGTTCTTC
CASSFRDGTDEQFF
>TRBJ2-5|13|.|few|TRBV27
TGTGCCAGCGCGTTTGGAGGGCAAGAGACCCAGTACTTC
CASAFGGQETQYF
>TRBJ2-7|16|TRBD1|.|TRBV5-1
TGCGCCAGCAGCTCCTATAACGACAGGGTCATCTACGAGCAGTACTTC
CASSSYNDRVIYEQYF
>TRBJ1-1|13|.|many|TRBV7-7
TGTGCTAGCAGCTTACAGGTGGGGACTGAAGCTTTCTTT
CASSLQVGTEAFF
>TRBJ2-3|13|.|.|TRBV20-1
TGCAGTGTTCTAACAGCGTTAGGAGATACGCAGTATTTT
CSVLTALGDTQYF
>TRBJ1-1|13|.|many|TRBV20-1
TGCAGTGCTGAAGGGACACTGAACACTGAAGCTTTCTTT
CSAEGTLNTEAFF
>TRBJ1-2|15|TRBD1|few|TRBV5-1
TGCGCCAGCACCCTGGGGCAGGGGGCTGACTATGGCTACACCTTC
CASTLGQGADYGYTF
>TRBJ2-7|13|.|many|TRBV28
TGTGCCAGCAGGGATAGCGTGGTCTACGAGCAGTACTTC
CASRDSVVYEQYF
>TRBJ1-5|15|TRBD1|few|TRBV6-1
TGTGCCAGCAGTGGCTCCGGGACAGGGTGGCAGCCCCAGCATTTT
CASSGSGTGWQPQHF
>TRBJ2-4|16|.|.|TRBV6-1
TGTGCCAGCAACAAGAACGACGGGTTTGAGAAAAACATTCAGTACTTC
CASNKNDGFEKNIQYF
>TRBJ2-5|14|TRBD2|many|TRBV18
TGTGCCAGCTCGTCGGCCAGCGGGAGAGAGACCCAGTACTTC
CASSSASGRETQYF
>TRBJ1-2|14|TRBD1|few|TRBV14
TGTGCCAGCAGCCTACCCGGGACAGTCTATGGCTACACCTTC
CASSLPGTVYGYTF
>TRBJ2-3|15|TRBD2|.|TRBV7-9
TGTGCCAGCAGCTTCAGCGGGAGGAGGGGAGATACGCAGTATTTT
CASSFSGRRGDTQYF
>TRBJ2-3|15|.|many|TRBV20-1
TGCAGTGCTAGAGATAGTCAGGGGTACACAGATACGCAGTATTTT
CSARDSQGYTDTQYF
>TRBJ2-7|12|.|few|TRBV30
TGTGCCTGGACGCGGGTCGGCTCCGAGCAGTACTTC
CAWTRVGSEQYF
>TRBJ2-2|15|TRBD1|many|TRBV6-1
TGTGCCAGCAGCTTGGACAGGGTTAACACCGGGGAGCTGTTTTTT
CASSLDRVNTGELFF
>TRBJ1-3|14|.|.|TRBV5-1
TGCGCCAGCAGCGAACAGGGACGTGGAAACACCATATATTTT
CASSEQGRGNTIYF